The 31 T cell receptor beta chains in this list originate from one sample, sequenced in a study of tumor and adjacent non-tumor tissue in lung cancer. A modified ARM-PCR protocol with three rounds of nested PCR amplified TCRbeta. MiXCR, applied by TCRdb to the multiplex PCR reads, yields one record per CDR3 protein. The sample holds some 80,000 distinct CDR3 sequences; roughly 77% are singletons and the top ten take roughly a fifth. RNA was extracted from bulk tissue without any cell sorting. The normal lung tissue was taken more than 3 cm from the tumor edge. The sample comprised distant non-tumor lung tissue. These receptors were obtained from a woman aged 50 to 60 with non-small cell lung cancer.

CDR3 bases: TGCGCCAATCAGACTAGCGTCGCAGATACGCAGTATTTT. Protein sequence: CANQTSVADTQYF. V is TRBV4-1 and J is TRBJ2-3, with TRBD2 matching 8 bases. Germline CDR1 is MGHRA and CDR2 is YSYEKL. Unmatched junction bases numbered 7, after V lost 10 bases and J lost 4 bases. The CDR3 length is 13 residues.

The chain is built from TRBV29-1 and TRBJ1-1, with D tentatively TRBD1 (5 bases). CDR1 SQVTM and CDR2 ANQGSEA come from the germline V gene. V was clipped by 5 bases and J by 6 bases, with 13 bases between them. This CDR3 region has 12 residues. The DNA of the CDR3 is TGCAGCGTTTCAACGCGGGGCGCTGAAGCTTTCTTT. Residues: CSVSTRGAEAFF.

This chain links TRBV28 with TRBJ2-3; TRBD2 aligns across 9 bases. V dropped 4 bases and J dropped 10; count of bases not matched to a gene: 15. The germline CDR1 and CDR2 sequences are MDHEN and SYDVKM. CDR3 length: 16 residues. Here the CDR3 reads CASSSEGTSWSYAQYF. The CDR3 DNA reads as TGTGCCAGCAGTTCGGAGGGGACTAGCTGGAGCTATGCGCAGTATTTT.

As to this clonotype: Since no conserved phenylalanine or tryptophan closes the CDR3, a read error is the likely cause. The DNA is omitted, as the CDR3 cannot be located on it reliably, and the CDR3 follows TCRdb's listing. The CDR3 spells CASSLGAYEQYS. V gene TRBV11-2 combines with J gene TRBJ2-7. Both ends counted, the CDR3 spans 12 residues. Germline V gene lookup returns CDR1 SGHAT and CDR2 FQNNGV.

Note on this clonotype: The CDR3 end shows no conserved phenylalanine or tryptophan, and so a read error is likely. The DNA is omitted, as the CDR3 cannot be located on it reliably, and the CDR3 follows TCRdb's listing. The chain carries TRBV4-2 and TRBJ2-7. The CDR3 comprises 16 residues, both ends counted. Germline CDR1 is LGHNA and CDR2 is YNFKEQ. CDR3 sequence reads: CASINAVEAVPYEQYL.

The CDR3 bases are TGCAGCGTCACTGAAAGGGGGAGGCAGTACTTC. This gives the protein CSVTERGRQYF. This chain uses TRBV29-1 with TRBJ2-7; a weak D match, TRBD1 (6 bases). There are 11 residues in the CDR3. The ends were cut back, 6 bases at V and 9 bases at J, with 15 bases in the middle. Per the germline V gene, CDR1 is SQVTM and CDR2 is ANQGSEA.

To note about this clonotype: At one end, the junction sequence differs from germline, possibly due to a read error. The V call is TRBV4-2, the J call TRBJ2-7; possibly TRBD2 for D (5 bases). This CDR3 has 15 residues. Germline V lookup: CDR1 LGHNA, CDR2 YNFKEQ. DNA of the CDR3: TGTGTCAGCAGCCAAGCTCGGGGAGACCCCTACGAGAAGTACTTC. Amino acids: CVSSQARGDPYEKYF.

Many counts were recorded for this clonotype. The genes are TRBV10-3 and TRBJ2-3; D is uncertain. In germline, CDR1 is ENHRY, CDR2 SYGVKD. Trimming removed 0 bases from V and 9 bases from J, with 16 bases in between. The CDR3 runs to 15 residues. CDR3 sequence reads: CAISESSVGFKTQYF. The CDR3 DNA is TGTGCCATCAGTGAGTCGAGTGTGGGCTTTAAGACGCAGTATTTT.

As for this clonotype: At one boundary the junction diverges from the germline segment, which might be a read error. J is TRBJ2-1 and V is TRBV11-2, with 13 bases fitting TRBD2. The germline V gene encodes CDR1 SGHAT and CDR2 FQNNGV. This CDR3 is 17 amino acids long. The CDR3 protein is CASSLRVTSGRAAEQFF. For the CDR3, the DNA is TGTGCCAGCAGCTTACGAGTTACTAGCGGGAGGGCCGCTGAGCAATTCTTC.

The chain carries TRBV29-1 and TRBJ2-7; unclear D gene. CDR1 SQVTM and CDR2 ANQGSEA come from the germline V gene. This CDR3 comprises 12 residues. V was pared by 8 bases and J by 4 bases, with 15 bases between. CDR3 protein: CSSPAAGYEQYF. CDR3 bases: TGCAGCTCCCCGGCTGCAGGTTACGAGCAGTACTTC.

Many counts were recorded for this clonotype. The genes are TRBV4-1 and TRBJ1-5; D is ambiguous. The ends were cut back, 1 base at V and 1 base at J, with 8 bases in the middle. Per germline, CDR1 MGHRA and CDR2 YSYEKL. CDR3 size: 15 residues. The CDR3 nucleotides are TGCGCCAGCAGCCAAGTGATAGCAAGCAATCAGCCCCAGCATTTT. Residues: CASSQVIASNQPQHF.

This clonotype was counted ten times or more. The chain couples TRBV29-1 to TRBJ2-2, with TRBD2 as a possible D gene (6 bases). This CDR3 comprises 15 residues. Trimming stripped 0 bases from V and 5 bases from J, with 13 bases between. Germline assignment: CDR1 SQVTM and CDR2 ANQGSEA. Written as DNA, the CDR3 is TGCAGCGTTGAAGAGGGGAGGCCGAGAACCGGGGAGCTGTTTTTT. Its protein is CSVEEGRPRTGELFF.

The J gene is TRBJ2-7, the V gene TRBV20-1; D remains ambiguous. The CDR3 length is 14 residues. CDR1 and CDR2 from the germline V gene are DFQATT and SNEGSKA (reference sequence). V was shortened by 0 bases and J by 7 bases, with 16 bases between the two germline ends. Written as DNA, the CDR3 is TGCAGTGCTAGAGATTCATGGGATCGGTATGAGCAGTACTTC. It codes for CSARDSWDRYEQYF.

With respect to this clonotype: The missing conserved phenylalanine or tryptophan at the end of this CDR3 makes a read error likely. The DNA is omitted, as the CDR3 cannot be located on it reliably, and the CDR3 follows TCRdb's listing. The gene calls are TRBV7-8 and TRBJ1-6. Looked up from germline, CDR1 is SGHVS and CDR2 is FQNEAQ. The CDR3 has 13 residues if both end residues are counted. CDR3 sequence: CVSSLDLNSPLRY.

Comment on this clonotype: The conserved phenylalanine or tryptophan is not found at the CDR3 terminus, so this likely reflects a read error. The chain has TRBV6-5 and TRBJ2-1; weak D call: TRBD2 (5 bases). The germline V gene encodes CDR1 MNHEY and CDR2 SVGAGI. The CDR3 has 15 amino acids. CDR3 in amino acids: CASTVTRSSYNKQFS. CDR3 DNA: TGTGCCAGCACCGTTACTAGGAGCTCCTACAATAAGCAGTTCTCC.

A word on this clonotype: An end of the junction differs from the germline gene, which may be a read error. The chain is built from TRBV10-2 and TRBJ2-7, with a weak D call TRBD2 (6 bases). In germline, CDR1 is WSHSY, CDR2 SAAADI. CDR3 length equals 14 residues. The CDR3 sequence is CASSESQGGYEEYF. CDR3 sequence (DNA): TGCGCCAGCAGTGAGTCTCAGGGAGGCTACGAGGAGTACTTC.

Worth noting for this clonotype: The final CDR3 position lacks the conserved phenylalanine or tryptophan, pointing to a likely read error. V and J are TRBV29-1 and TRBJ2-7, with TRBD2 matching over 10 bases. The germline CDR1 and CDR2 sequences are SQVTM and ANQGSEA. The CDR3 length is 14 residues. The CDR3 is CSFTSGRAIHEQYL. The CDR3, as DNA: TGCAGCTTCACCAGCGGGAGGGCAATCCACGAACAGTACCTC.

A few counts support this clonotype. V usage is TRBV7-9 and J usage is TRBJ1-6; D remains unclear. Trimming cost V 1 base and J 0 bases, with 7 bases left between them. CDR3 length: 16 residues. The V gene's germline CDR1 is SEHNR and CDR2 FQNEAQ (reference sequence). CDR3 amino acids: CASSLDGSSYNSPLHF. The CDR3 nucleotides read TGTGCCAGCAGCTTAGACGGAAGCTCCTATAATTCACCCCTCCACTTT. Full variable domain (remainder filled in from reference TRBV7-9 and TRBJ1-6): DTGVSQNPRHKITKRGQNVTFRCDPISEHNRLYWYRQTLGQGPEFLTYFQNEAQLEKSRLLSDRFSAERPKGSFSTLEIQRTEQGDSAMYLCASSLDGSSYNSPLHFGNGTRLTVT.

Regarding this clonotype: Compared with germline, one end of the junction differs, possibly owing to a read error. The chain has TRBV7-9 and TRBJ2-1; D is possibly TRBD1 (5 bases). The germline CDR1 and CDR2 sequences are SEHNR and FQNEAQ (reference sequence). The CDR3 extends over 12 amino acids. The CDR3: CPKETESNEQSF. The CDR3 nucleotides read TGTCCCAAAGAGACAGAATCGAATGAGCAATCCTTC.

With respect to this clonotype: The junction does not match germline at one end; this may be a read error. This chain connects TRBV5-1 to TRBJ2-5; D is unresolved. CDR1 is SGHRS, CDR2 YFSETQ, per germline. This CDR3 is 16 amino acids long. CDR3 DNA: TGCGCCAGCAGCTTGGGACCCCTCCCTCCTCAAGAGACCCGGTACTTC. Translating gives CASSLGPLPPQETRYF.

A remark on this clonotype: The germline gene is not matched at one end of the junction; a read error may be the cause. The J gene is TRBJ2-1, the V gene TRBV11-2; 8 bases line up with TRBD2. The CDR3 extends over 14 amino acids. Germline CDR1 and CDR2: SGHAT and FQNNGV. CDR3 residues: CVSSLGGGTSGQFF. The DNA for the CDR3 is TGTGTCAGCAGCTTAGGTGGGGGGACTAGTGGGCAGTTCTTC.

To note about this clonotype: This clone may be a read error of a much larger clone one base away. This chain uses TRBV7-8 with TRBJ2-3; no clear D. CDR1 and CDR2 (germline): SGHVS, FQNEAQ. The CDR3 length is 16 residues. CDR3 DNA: TGTGCCAGCAGTCAAACTTTAGGTGTGTCGTTAGCTACGCAGTGTTTT. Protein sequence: CASSQTLGVSLATQCF.

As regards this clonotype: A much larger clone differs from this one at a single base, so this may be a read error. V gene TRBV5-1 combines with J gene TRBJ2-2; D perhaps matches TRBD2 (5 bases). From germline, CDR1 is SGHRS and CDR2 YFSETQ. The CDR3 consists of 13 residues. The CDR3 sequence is CASSLNDDGELLF. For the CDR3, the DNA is TGCGCCAGCAGCTTGAATGACGACGGGGAGCTGTTGTTT.

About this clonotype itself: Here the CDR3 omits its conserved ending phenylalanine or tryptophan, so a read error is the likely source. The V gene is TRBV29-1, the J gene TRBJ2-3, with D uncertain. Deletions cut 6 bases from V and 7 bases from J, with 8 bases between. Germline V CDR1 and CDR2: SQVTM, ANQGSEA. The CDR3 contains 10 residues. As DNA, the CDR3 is TGCAGCGTAGTGCAGCATACGCAGTATTCT. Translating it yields CSVVQHTQYS.

The chain's CDR3 is CVSSQEGQGNQPQHF. CDR3 sequence (DNA): TGCGTGAGCAGCCAAGAGGGACAGGGCAATCAGCCCCAGCATTTT. The chain employs TRBV4-1 and TRBJ1-5, with 8 bases aligning to TRBD1. This CDR3 has 15 residues. Looked up from germline, CDR1 is MGHRA and CDR2 is YSYEKL.

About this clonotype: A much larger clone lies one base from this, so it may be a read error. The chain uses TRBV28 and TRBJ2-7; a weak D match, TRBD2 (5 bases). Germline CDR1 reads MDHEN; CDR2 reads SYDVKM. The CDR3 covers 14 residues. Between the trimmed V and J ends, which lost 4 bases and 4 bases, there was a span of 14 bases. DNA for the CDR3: TGTGCCAGCAGTTCACGGACGGGGTTTTACGAGCAGTACTTC. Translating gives CASSSRTGFYEQYF.

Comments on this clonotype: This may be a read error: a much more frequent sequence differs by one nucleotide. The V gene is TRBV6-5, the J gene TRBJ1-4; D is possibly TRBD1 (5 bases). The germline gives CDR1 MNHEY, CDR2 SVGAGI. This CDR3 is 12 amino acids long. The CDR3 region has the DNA TGTGCCTGCAGGGCCCTGAATGAAAAACTGTTTTTT. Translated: CACRALNEKLFF.

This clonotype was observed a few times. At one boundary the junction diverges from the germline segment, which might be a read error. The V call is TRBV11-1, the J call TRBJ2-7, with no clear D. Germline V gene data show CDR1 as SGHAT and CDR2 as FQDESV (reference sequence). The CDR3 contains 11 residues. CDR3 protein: CASSFYVEQYF. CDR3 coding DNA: TGTGCCAGTAGCTTTTATGTCGAGCAGTACTTC.

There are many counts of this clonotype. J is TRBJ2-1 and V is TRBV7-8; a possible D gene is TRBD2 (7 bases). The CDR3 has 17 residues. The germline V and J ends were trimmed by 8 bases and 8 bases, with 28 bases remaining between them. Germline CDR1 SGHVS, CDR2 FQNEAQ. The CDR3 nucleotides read TGTGCCAGCCGCCCCGGACTAGGGGGATACCGGGTCGATGAGCAGTTCTTC. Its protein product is CASRPGLGGYRVDEQFF.

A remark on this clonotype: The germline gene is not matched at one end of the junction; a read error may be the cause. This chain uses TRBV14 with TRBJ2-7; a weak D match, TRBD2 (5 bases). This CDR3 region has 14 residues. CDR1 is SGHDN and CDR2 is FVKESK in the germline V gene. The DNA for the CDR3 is TGTGCCAACAGCCAAGTGGTCGGAGGCTACGAGCATTACTTC. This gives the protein CANSQVVGGYEHYF.

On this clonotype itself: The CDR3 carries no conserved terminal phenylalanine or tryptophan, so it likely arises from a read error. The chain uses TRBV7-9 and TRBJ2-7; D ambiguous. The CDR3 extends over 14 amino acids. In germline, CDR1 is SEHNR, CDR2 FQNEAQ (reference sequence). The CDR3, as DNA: TGTGGCAGCAGCTTAGTTGTGACGCTCGACGAGCAGTACATC. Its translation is CGSSLVVTLDEQYI.